The 30 T cell receptor beta chains in this list originate from one sample, sequenced in a study of blood T cells in healthy people across ages (dated by TCRdb to 2013 to 2016). Library preparation used 5' RACE. This sample was sequenced with an Illumina HiSeq 2500. A second PCR of roughly 6 to 11 cycles was performed with a sample-barcoded 5' primer and a J-beta primer mix. TCRdb reprocessing: public reads trimmed at Q25 with fastp, clones called with MiXCR, in-frame beta chains kept. Each record represents a unique CDR3 protein, reported with the most common genes and DNA among its rows. The sample has about 680,000 distinct CDR3 sequences on record, around 45% of them singletons. Of the sample, roughly a third is held by the ten largest clones. The sequencing input was blood. These receptors all come from a woman aged 55-75 years in good health.

V gene TRBV6-1 combines with J gene TRBJ2-3; D gene uncertain. The V gene's germline CDR1 is MNHNS and CDR2 SASEGT. The V end lost 7 bases, the J end lost 8 bases, and 13 bases lay between the germline ends. CDR3 length equals 12 residues. In DNA form, the CDR3 reads TGTGCCAGCATCGAAAGCATAGGTACGCAGTATTTT. Translating gives CASIESIGTQYF.

V and J are TRBV20-1 and TRBJ1-1; 7 bases fit TRBD1. Germline CDR1 and CDR2: DFQATT and SNEGSKA (reference sequence). This CDR3 has 14 amino acids. V was clipped by 3 bases and J by 5 bases; unmatched bases: 9. The CDR3 DNA reads TGCAGTGCTAGGGATCGACAGGGTGTAACTGAAGCTTTCTTT. It translates to CSARDRQGVTEAFF.

The rearrangement uses TRBV7-8 and TRBJ2-1; the match to TRBD2 covers 8 bases. Germline CDR1 and CDR2: SGHVS and FQNEAQ. The CDR3 extends over 16 amino acids. With 3 bases clipped from V and 6 bases from J, the junction kept 10 bases outside the gene matches. CDR3 sequence: CASSFRSEREFNEQFF. In nucleotides, the CDR3 is TGTGCCAGCAGCTTCCGGTCGGAGCGGGAGTTCAATGAGCAGTTCTTC.

The J gene is TRBJ2-5, the V gene TRBV9, with TRBD2 matching 8 bases. Judging by the DNA end, TRBJ2-7 fits better; the J call may be wrong. CDR1 is SGDLS and CDR2 is YYNGEE in the germline V gene. The CDR3 has 15 residues. CDR3 residues: CASSVDSGNTYEQYF. The CDR3, as DNA: TGTGCCAGCAGCGTAGATAGCGGGAACACCTACGAGCAGTACTTC.

The chain combines TRBV7-2 with TRBJ2-1; tentative D call: TRBD1 (5 bases). Germline-derived CDR1 and CDR2 are SGHTA and FQGNSA. Deletions cut 7 bases from V and 7 bases from J, with 20 bases between. The CDR3 extends over 15 amino acids. CDR3 in amino acids: CASNRIRSSENEQFF. The CDR3 coding sequence is TGTGCCAGCAACAGGATAAGGTCTTCTGAAAATGAGCAGTTCTTC. Full variable domain (outside the CDR3, taken from reference TRBV7-2 and TRBJ2-1): GAGVSQSPSNKVTEKGKDVELRCDPISGHTALYWYRQSLGQGLEFLIYFQGNSAPDKSGLPSDRFSAERTGGSVSTLTIQRTQQEDSAVYLCASNRIRSSENEQFFGPGTRLTVL.

This clonotype was found many times. The genes are TRBV20-1 and TRBJ2-7, with D possibly TRBD2 on 6 matching bases. CDR1 and CDR2 (germline): DFQATT, SNEGSKA (reference sequence). V was clipped by 0 bases and J by 4 bases, with 10 bases between them. CDR3 length: 13 amino acids. The DNA of the CDR3 is TGCAGTGCTAGAGAGAGGAGGGTTTACGAGCAGTACTTC. Amino acids: CSARERRVYEQYF.

The chain carries TRBV11-1 and TRBJ1-1; D remains unclear. CDR1 and CDR2 from the germline V gene are SGHAT and FQDESV (reference sequence). CDR3 size: 13 residues. Deletions cut 5 bases from V and 3 bases from J, with 10 bases between. Here the CDR3 DNA reads TGTGCCAGCAGCGGGGAGGTTTACACTGAAGCTTTCTTT. Protein sequence: CASSGEVYTEAFF.

The chain employs TRBV20-1 and TRBJ2-3; D may be TRBD1 or TRBD2 (5 bases each). CDR1 is DFQATT, CDR2 SNEGSKA, per germline (reference sequence). Trimming pared 5 bases from V and 3 bases from J, leaving 12 bases between. The CDR3 sequence is 13 residues long. CDR3 nucleotide sequence: TGCAGTGCTTGGGGCGGGCCGACAGATACGCAGTATTTT. Translating it yields CSAWGGPTDTQYF.

This clonotype was observed a handful of times. The V and J genes are TRBV4-2 and TRBJ2-7, with TRBD2 matching 8 bases. Germline-derived CDR1 and CDR2 are LGHNA and YNFKEQ. The junction had 10 bases not matched to a gene; V was cut back by 0 bases and J by 6 bases. The CDR3 runs to 16 residues. The CDR3 nucleotides are TGTGCCAGCAGCCAAGATATGGCAGCGGGAGTCATCGAGCAGTACTTC. It codes for CASSQDMAAGVIEQYF.

The gene calls are TRBV20-1 and TRBJ2-5, with 11 bases matching TRBD2. The closer fit of TRBJ2-7 to the DNA end suggests the J call may be wrong. Germline V gene data show CDR1 as DFQATT and CDR2 as SNEGSKA (reference sequence). This CDR3 contains 13 residues. The CDR3 loop is CSATGLAVNEQYF. The CDR3 DNA follows: TGCAGTGCAACGGGACTAGCGGTGAACGAGCAGTACTTC.

This sequence joins TRBV9 and TRBJ2-1; tentative D call: TRBD1 (5 bases). CDR1 SGDLS and CDR2 YYNGEE come from the germline V gene. CDR3 length: 14 amino acids. Trimming removed 0 bases from V and 6 bases from J, with 10 bases in between. CDR3 in amino acids: CASSVVPTVNEQFF. Written as DNA, the CDR3 is TGTGCCAGCAGCGTAGTCCCGACAGTCAATGAGCAGTTCTTC. Filled out from reference TRBV9 and TRBJ2-1, the complete variable domain reads DSGVTQTPKHLITATGQRVTLRCSPRSGDLSVYWYQQSLDQGLQFLIQYYNGEERAKGNILERFSAQQFPDLHSELNLSSLELGDSALYFCASSVVPTVNEQFFGPGTRLTVL.

This clonotype was seen many times. The chain joins TRBV7-2 to TRBJ2-7; no reliable D call. Germline V gene lookup returns CDR1 SGHTA and CDR2 FQGNSA. The V end was cut by 1 base, the J end by 6 bases, with 13 bases between. The CDR3 totals 14 residues. The CDR3 sequence: CASSLGSRTTEQYF. In DNA form, the CDR3 reads TGTGCCAGCAGCTTAGGAAGTAGGACCACCGAGCAGTACTTC.

Details on this clonotype: A much larger clone differs from this one at a single base, so this may be a read error. The gene calls are TRBV6-1 and TRBJ1-2; D is undetermined. Germline CDR1 and CDR2: MNHNS and SASEGT. V lost 2 bases and J 4 bases, leaving 17 bases between the germline ends. The CDR3 sequence is 16 residues long. The CDR3, as DNA: TGTGCCAGCAGTGAATTGGGTACGGCCAGGAGCTATGGCTACACCTTC. Translation: CASSELGTARSYGYTF.

This clonotype showed up just a few times. Written as DNA, the CDR3 is TGCAGTGCTAGAGGGACAGGATCCCCGGAGACCCAGTACTTC. Translation gives CSARGTGSPETQYF. V gene TRBV20-1 combines with J gene TRBJ2-5; 7 bases map to TRBD1. CDR1 and CDR2 (germline): DFQATT, SNEGSKA (reference sequence). The CDR3 totals 14 residues. Trimming took 1 base from V and 5 from J; bases not matched to a gene: 7.

This chain joins TRBV4-2 and TRBJ2-1; 8 positions agree with TRBD2. The V segment lost 1 base and the J segment 7 bases; nucleotides outside the gene matches: 6. Germline CDR1 reads LGHNA; CDR2 reads YNFKEQ. The CDR3 is 15 amino acids. Written as DNA, the CDR3 is TGTGCCAGCAGCCAAGGAGCGGGAGCTAGGAATGAGCAGTTCTTC. This gives the protein CASSQGAGARNEQFF.

This clonotype has more than one count but fewer than ten. The rearrangement joins TRBV7-3 to TRBJ2-3; TRBD2 matches 8 bases. The V gene's germline CDR1 is SGHTA and CDR2 FQGTGA. The ends lost 5 bases at V and 6 bases at J; junction bases unmatched: 7. The CDR3 runs to 14 residues. The CDR3 here is CASSAGTRYDTQYF. The DNA of the CDR3 is TGTGCCAGCAGCGCCGGGACTAGATACGATACGCAGTATTTT. The full variable domain, its missing parts supplied by reference TRBV7-3 and TRBJ2-3, is GAGVSQTPSNKVTEKGKYVELRCDPISGHTALYWYRQSLGQGPEFLIYFQGTGAADDSGLPNDRFFAVRPEGSVSTLKIQRTERGDSAVYLCASSAGTRYDTQYFGPGTRLTVL.

The chain is built from TRBV29-1 and TRBJ2-5; 9 nucleotides align to TRBD1. The CDR3 is 16 amino acids. With 3 bases clipped from V and 2 bases from J, the junction kept 10 bases outside the gene matches. In germline, CDR1 is SQVTM, CDR2 ANQGSEA. This CDR3 reads CSVDTDRGGKQETQYF. The DNA of the CDR3 is TGCAGCGTTGATACGGACAGGGGAGGAAAGCAAGAGACCCAGTACTTC.

The chain carries TRBV13 and TRBJ1-5, with D unresolved. Germline loops: CDR1 PRHDT, CDR2 FYEKMQ (reference sequence). V was shortened by 1 base and J by 3 bases, with 7 bases between the two germline ends. The CDR3 spans 14 residues. The CDR3 is CASSLVRNNQPQHF. In nucleotides, the CDR3 is TGTGCCAGCAGCTTAGTCCGGAACAATCAGCCCCAGCATTTT.

A note on this clonotype: Relative to the germline gene, one junction end is altered; a read error may explain this. The rearrangement links TRBV4-3 to TRBJ1-2; no definite D call. This CDR3 has 15 amino acids. CDR1 is LGHNA, CDR2 YSLEER, per germline. Here the CDR3 DNA reads TGCGCCGGCAGCCAAGACCCTACGGGCCTCTATGGCTACACCTTC. As protein: CAGSQDPTGLYGYTF.

This chain connects TRBV5-1 to TRBJ2-4, with D unresolved. The ends were cut back, 0 bases at V and 3 bases at J, with 7 bases in the middle. Germline values: CDR1 SGHRS, CDR2 YFSETQ. The CDR3 sequence is 14 residues long. CDR3 protein: CASSLVSLKNIQYF. CDR3 nucleotide sequence: TGCGCCAGCAGCTTGGTCTCCCTCAAAAACATTCAGTACTTC. The whole variable domain, remainder taken from reference TRBV5-1 and TRBJ2-4, is KAGVTQTPRYLIKTRGQQVTLSCSPISGHRSVSWYQQTPGQGLQFLFEYFSETQRNKGNFPGRFSGRQFSNSRSEMNVSTLELGDSALYLCASSLVSLKNIQYFGAGTRLSVL.

In DNA form, the CDR3 reads TGCAGTGTCGAGGGACAGGGGGGTCAATACGAGCAGTACTTC. Translating it yields CSVEGQGGQYEQYF. The J gene is TRBJ2-7, the V gene TRBV20-1; 11 bases align to TRBD1. After removal of 7 bases from V and 4 bases from J, the junction contained 9 bases not matched to a gene. CDR3 length: 14 amino acids. Germline V gives CDR1 DFQATT, CDR2 SNEGSKA (reference sequence).

For this clonotype: The junction does not match germline at one end; this may be a read error. This rearrangement joins TRBV30 to TRBJ2-3; the D gene is possibly TRBD2 (5 bases). CDR3 size: 12 residues. Germline CDR1 reads GTSNPN; CDR2 reads SVGIG (reference sequence). This CDR3 reads CAGSPGTDTQYF. CDR3 bases: TGTGCCGGGAGTCCAGGAACAGATACGCAGTATTTT.

The sample holds a few counts of this clonotype. This sequence joins TRBV14 and TRBJ2-3, with 9 bases that match TRBD2. CDR1 is SGHDN and CDR2 is FVKESK in the germline V gene. CDR3 length equals 17 residues. The V and J ends lost 4 bases and 8 bases, in that order; junction bases with no gene match: 16. The CDR3 is CASSPVAGAGELGTQYF. Written as DNA, the CDR3 is TGTGCCAGCAGCCCGGTAGCGGGAGCGGGTGAATTGGGTACGCAGTATTTT.

This chain connects TRBV5-1 to TRBJ1-2; D ambiguous. The V end lost 0 bases, the J end lost 0 bases, and 9 bases lay between the germline ends. Germline V gene lookup returns CDR1 SGHRS and CDR2 YFSETQ. The CDR3 consists of 15 residues. CDR3 nucleotides: TGCGCCAGCAGCTTGGACGCCGGGGCTAACTATGGCTACACCTTC. Protein sequence: CASSLDAGANYGYTF. The whole variable domain, filled in from reference TRBV5-1 and TRBJ1-2, reads KAGVTQTPRYLIKTRGQQVTLSCSPISGHRSVSWYQQTPGQGLQFLFEYFSETQRNKGNFPGRFSGRQFSNSRSEMNVSTLELGDSALYLCASSLDAGANYGYTFGSGTRLTVV.

The chain recombines TRBV29-1 with TRBJ2-2, with TRBD1 as a possible D gene (5 bases). V lost 6 bases and J 1 base, leaving 12 bases between the germline ends. Germline loops: CDR1 SQVTM, CDR2 ANQGSEA. This CDR3 contains 14 residues. The CDR3 DNA sequence: TGCAGCGTGTCACAGGTGCGGAACACCGGGGAGCTGTTTTTT. As protein: CSVSQVRNTGELFF.

This chain connects TRBV20-1 to TRBJ2-1, with a possible D match to TRBD2 (7 bases). The CDR3 sequence is 16 residues long. V dropped 2 bases and J dropped 5 bases, with 19 bases sitting between them. Germline lookup yields CDR1 DFQATT and CDR2 SNEGSKA (reference sequence). The CDR3, as DNA: TGCAGTGCTAGACCCTTTAGTGGGAGGGGGGACAATGAGCAGTTCTTC. As protein: CSARPFSGRGDNEQFF.

The CDR3 here is CASSGTGGYEQYF. As DNA, the CDR3 is TGTGCCAGCTCCGGGACAGGGGGTTACGAGCAGTACTTC. The J gene is TRBJ2-7, the V gene TRBV7-9; TRBD1 aligns across 11 bases. Germline CDR1 SEHNR, CDR2 FQNEAQ (reference sequence). The CDR3 totals 13 residues. With 8 bases clipped from V and 4 bases from J, the junction kept 4 bases outside the gene matches.

The chain has TRBV27 and TRBJ2-1, with 8 bases lining up with TRBD2. V shed 5 bases, J shed 6 bases, and the junction held 12 bases outside the gene matches. The CDR3 is 16 residues long. Looked up from germline, CDR1 is MNHEY and CDR2 is SMNVEV (reference sequence). This CDR3 is CASSPSGGREGNEQFF. Written as DNA, the CDR3 is TGTGCCAGCAGTCCATCAGGTGGACGGGAGGGCAATGAGCAGTTCTTC.

This chain joins TRBV5-1 and TRBJ1-2; D possibly corresponds to TRBD1 (6 bases). This CDR3 has 15 residues. V was cut by 4 bases and J by 4 bases, with 17 bases left in between. Germline V CDR1 and CDR2: SGHRS, YFSETQ. CDR3 nucleotide sequence: TGCGCCAGCAGCAGCGGGGGGGGCGTCAGCTATGGCTACACCTTC. Its protein product is CASSSGGGVSYGYTF. Combining the CDR3 with reference TRBV5-1 and TRBJ1-2 gives the whole variable domain KAGVTQTPRYLIKTRGQQVTLSCSPISGHRSVSWYQQTPGQGLQFLFEYFSETQRNKGNFPGRFSGRQFSNSRSEMNVSTLELGDSALYLCASSSGGGVSYGYTFGSGTRLTVV.

To note about this clonotype: Given a much more abundant clone one base away, this may be a read error. V usage is TRBV7-9 and J usage is TRBJ2-2, with a possible D match to TRBD2 (6 bases). The CDR3 has 13 amino acids. Germline CDR1 SEHNR, CDR2 FQNEAQ (reference sequence). CDR3 sequence: CASSRGGTGGLFF. CDR3 coding DNA: TGTGCCAGCAGCCGTGGCGGTACCGGGGGGCTGTTTTTT.